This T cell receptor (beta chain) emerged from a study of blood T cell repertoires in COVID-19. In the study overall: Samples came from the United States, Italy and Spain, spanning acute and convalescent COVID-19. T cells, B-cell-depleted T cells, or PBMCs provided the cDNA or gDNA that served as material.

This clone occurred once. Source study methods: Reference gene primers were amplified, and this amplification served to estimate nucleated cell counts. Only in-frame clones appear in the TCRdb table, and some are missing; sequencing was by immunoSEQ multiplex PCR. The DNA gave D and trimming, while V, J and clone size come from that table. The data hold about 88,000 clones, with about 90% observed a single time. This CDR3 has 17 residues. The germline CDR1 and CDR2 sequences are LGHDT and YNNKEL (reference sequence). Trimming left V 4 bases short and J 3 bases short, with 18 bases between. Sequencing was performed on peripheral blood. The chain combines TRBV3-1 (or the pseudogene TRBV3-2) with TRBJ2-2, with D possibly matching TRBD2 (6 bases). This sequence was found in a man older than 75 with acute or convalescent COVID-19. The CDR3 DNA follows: TGTGCCAGCAGCCCGCCCCGCCGGCGGGATGACACCGGGGAGCTGTTTTTT. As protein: CASSPPRRRDDTGELFF.